The next 3 T cell receptor beta chains were all read from a single sample in a study of beta chain features in type 1 diabetes. General study findings and limits: Within each of all four CD4+ subsets, Type 1 diabetes patients had TCRB CDR3s that were moderately but significantly shorter.

The whole isolated RNA underwent reverse transcription, so sequencing captured expressed TCRB transcripts. Assay: immunoSEQ multiplex PCR; the TCRdb copy retains only in-frame clones and omits some. The sample lists about 120,000 clones; less than 20% were seen once. No cognate antigen is known for these TCRs. The sequenced sample consisted of central memory CD4+ T cells from blood. Receptors were obtained from a man aged 30 to 45 with type 1 diabetes.

This clone was recorded many times. This chain joins TRBV29-1 and TRBJ1-1; D is unresolved. V lost 4 bases, J lost 4 bases, and 13 bases lay in between. This CDR3 contains 13 residues. Germline CDR1 and CDR2: SQVTM and ANQGSEA. In nucleotides, the CDR3 is TGCAGCGTTGGCGACCGGGCGGGCACTGAAGCTTTCTTT. Translation: CSVGDRAGTEAFF.

The rearrangement links TRBV6-5 to TRBJ1-2; possible D gene TRBD1, 6 bases. The CDR3 has 11 residues. Germline CDR1 and CDR2: MNHEY and SVGAGI. With 6 bases removed from V and 7 bases from J, the gap between germline ends came to 9 bases. The CDR3 protein is CASRQQGGYTF. The CDR3 region has the DNA TGTGCCAGCAGACAACAGGGTGGCTACACCTTC.

The chain employs TRBV6-5 and TRBJ1-4; D may be TRBD1 (6 bases). CDR3 length equals 15 residues. The V and J ends lost 2 bases and 4 bases respectively, with 11 bases between them. Per germline, CDR1 MNHEY and CDR2 SVGAGI. CDR3 DNA sequence: TGTGCCAGCAGTTACGGACAGAGCATTAATGAAAAACTGTTTTTT. It translates to CASSYGQSINEKLFF.